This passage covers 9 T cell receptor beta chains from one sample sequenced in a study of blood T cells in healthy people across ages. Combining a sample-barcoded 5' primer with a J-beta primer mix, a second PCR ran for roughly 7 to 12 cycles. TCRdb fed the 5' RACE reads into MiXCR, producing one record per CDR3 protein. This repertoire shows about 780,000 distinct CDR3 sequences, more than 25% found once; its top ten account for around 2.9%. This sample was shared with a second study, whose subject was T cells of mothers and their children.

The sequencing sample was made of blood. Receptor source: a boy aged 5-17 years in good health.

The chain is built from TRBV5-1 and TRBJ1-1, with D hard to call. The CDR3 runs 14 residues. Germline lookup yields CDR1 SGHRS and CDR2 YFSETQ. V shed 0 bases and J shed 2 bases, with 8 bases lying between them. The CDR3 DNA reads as TGCGCCAGCAGCTTGGGTTGCGGAAACACTGAAGCTTTCTTT. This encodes CASSLGCGNTEAFF.

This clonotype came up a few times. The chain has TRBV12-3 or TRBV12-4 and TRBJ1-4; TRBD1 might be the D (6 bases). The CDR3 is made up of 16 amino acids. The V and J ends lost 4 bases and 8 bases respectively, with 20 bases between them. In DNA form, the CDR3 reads TGTGCCAGCAGTTCTGGCTTCAGGGGAGTAGCGGAAAAACTGTTTTTT. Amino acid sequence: CASSSGFRGVAEKLFF.

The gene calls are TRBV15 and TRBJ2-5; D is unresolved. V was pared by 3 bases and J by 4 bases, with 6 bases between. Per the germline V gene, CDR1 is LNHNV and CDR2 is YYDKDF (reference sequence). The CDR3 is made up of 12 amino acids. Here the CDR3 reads CATSRASETQYF. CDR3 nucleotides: TGTGCCACCAGCAGGGCTTCAGAGACCCAGTACTTC.

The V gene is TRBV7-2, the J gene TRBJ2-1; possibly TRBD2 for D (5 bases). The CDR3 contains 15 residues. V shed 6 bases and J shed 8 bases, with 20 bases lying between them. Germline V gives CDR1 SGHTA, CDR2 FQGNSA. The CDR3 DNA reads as TGTGCCAGCAGGCGAAGCGAGGGCTCACGGGATGAGCAGTTCTTC. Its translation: CASRRSEGSRDEQFF.

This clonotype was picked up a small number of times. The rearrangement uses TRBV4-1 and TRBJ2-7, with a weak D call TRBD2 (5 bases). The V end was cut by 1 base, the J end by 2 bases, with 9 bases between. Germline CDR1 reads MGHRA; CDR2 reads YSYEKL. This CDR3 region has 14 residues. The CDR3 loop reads CASSQGVSAYEQYF. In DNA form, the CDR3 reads TGCGCCAGCAGCCAAGGGGTTAGCGCCTACGAGCAGTACTTC.

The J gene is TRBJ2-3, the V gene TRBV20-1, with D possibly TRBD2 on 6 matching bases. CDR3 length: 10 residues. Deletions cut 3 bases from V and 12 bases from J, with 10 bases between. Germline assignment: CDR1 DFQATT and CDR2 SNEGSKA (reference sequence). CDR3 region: CSASGGTQYF. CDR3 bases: TGCAGTGCTAGCGGGGGAACACAGTATTTT.

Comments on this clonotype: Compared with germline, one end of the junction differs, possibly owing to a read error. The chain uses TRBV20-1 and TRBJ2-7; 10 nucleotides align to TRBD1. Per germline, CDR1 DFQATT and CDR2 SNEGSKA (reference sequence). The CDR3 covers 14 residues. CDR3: CSGRGTGVGDEQYF. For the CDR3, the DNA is TGCAGTGGTAGAGGGACAGGGGTAGGCGACGAGCAGTACTTC.

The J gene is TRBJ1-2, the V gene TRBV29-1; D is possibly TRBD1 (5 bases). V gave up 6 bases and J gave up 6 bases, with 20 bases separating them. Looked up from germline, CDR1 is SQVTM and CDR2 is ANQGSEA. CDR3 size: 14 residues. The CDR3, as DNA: TGCAGCGTCGGAGGGCCCCCTGGAGGGGATGGCTACACCTTC. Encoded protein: CSVGGPPGGDGYTF.

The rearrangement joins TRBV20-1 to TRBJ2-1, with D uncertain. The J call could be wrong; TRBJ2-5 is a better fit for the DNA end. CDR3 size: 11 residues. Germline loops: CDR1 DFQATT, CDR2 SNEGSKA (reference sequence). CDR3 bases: TGCAGTTGCTTCCTCGGGGAGACCCAGTACTTC. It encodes CSCFLGETQYF.